This T cell receptor (beta chain) derives from a study of persistence of HIV-infected CD4 T cells (dated by TCRdb to between 2020 and 2021). Regarding the study in general: CMV- and HIV-1 Gag-responding CD4+ T cells were isolated from ART-treated individuals so that antigen-driven clonal expansion of HIV-1-infected cells could be examined. Participants had been on suppressive ART for a median of about eight years. Peripheral blood samples of up to about 180 mL were obtained at multiple time points, with the exception of two participants, for whom leukapheresis was performed at a single time point. Proviral sequencing was used to assess clonality among infected cells, whereas TCRbeta sequencing gauged the clonality of all cells within each sorted population. For the TCR cluster analysis across participants, 8 or 9 participants were included for CMV and about seven participants for Gag. The research as a whole found: Antigen-responding cells were enriched for degenerate expanded CDR3beta sequences, which suggests convergent selection of CD4+ responses to CMV and Gag. The study involved few individuals and tested only a limited range of antigens. TCRbeta richness in CMV- and Gag-responding cells was significantly lower than in anti-CD3/anti-CD28-responding cells; CMV-responding cells had higher oligoclonality than CD3/CD28-stimulated and Gag-responding cells. TCR oligoclonality correlated with proviral oligoclonality within the same sorted populations. Because the TCR analyses were done in bulk, restricting them to just the rare CMV-responding cells that actually carried HIV-1 proviruses was not possible.

For this clone: It lacks a known antigen. No qualities accompany the bases; no much larger clone lies one base away.

Based on the germline V gene, the CDR1 and CDR2 sequences are SGHTA and FQGNSA. Trimming at the junction amounts to 1 base on V and 3 bases on J, and the germline ends lie 10 bases apart. The CDR3 numbers 14 residues from cysteine through phenylalanine. Only the CDR3 portion is preserved as DNA: 42 bases, with reading frame beginning at the first base. Reading the label with the study, this specimen's treatment or condition is: suppressive antiretroviral therapy. Lysates of CMV-infected fibroblasts were used at 8 to 10 ug/mL for cell stimulation. Memory populations depleted of antigen-responding cells were obtained by sorting nonresponding CD40L-negative CD69-negative CD45RO-high memory CD4+ T cells. Participants were HIV-1-infected adults who started suppressive ART during chronic infection. Plasma HIV-1 RNA had been undetectable (below 50 copies/mL) in participants for at least 4 years. To be included, a participant needed positive CMV serology and a CD4+ T cell count above 400 cells/uL. Before stimulation, PBMCs were isolated using density centrifugation and depleted of CD8+ T cells. CD8-depleted PBMCs were stimulated for 18 hours with anti-CD28/CD49d costimulation, CD40-blocking antibody and enfuvirtide to prevent new infections. Cell sorting was performed on a Beckman Coulter MoFlo Legacy or XDP sorter, and dead cells were excluded with propidium iodide. For samples with more than one million cells, genomic DNA was extracted with the QIAamp DNA Mini Kit, and for all other samples the Quick-DNA Microprep Kit was used.

The immunoSEQ hsTCRB assay version 4, run in survey mode, was used to sequence TCRbeta repertoires from genomic DNA. Genomic DNA was diluted to 7.5 to 10 ng/uL, using up to 1 ug per sample for TCRbeta sequencing. Per the source publication's procedure: TCRbeta data were analyzed in ImmunoSeq Analyzer 3.0, with diversity computed on productive nucleotide rearrangements. The improved Chao index was used to estimate lower-bound TCR diversity, and the Gini coefficient was used to estimate clonality using the Immunarch R package. Different nucleotide rearrangements encoding the same CDR3beta amino acid sequence were counted as distinct clonotypes. Differential abundance analysis identified TCRbeta sequences significantly enriched in antigen-responding cells relative to anti-CD3/anti-CD28-activated cells. GLIPH2 clustered TCRs by predicted peptide-MHC specificity, both within individual participants and across merged participant data sets. What TCRdb holds here is the immuneACCESS table cut down to in-frame rearrangements. Part of the clones is not present; checked against another copy, under half of the missing clones reflect an unresolved V gene, and the others are unexplained. Clone size and the V and J calls come from that table; the DNA yielded D and trimming. The table for this sample lists more than 35,000 clones; approximately 84% of them were counted only once. The biggest ten clones account for approximately 1.6% of the sample.

Sample: CD4+ T cells sorted from PBMCs after approximately 19-hour stimulation, taken from a patient who received antiretroviral therapy. What the cell subset or site label conveys for this sample: CD40L-CD69- CD45RO-high memory CD4 T cells not responding to CMV lysate. The sequence was collected from an adult man with HIV who was CMV-seropositive. Recombination joined TRBV7-2 with TRBJ2-7; the D gene cannot be resolved reliably. DNA sequence: TGTGCCAGCAGCTTAGGCCCCCACGGCTACGAGCAGTACTTC. Translated, it reads CASSLGPHGYEQYF.